Following are 22 T cell receptor beta chains from one sample sequenced in a study of shared clonotypes between healthy human individuals. Libraries were prepared by immunoSEQ multiplex PCR; TCRdb keeps only in-frame clonotypes and omits some of them. The sample contains around 2.5 million clones, 90% to 95% of which appear only once. The sample comprised naive CD4+ T cells from PBMCs. Subset of the sample: CD45RA+ positively selected. The receptors were sampled from a man aged 18 to 29 in good health. Some clones in this sample may be carry-over from other donors' samples.

V and J are TRBV29-1 and TRBJ2-3; maybe TRBD1 (6 bases). This CDR3 has 14 residues. Deletions cut 4 bases from V and 1 base from J, with 12 bases between. CDR1 is SQVTM and CDR2 is ANQGSEA in the germline V gene. The CDR3 loop is CSVVGAQRTDTQYF. The CDR3 DNA is TGCAGCGTTGTGGGGGCTCAACGCACAGATACGCAGTATTTT.

The rearrangement links TRBV9 to TRBJ2-7, with 8 bases fitting TRBD2. The CDR3 has 19 amino acids. CDR1 and CDR2 from the germline V gene are SGDLS and YYNGEE. V gave up 7 bases and J gave up 3 bases; unmatched junction bases: 24. The CDR3 DNA reads as TGTGCCAGCTTGCCCCGGGGGGTAGCGGGAAGGACGATTCTCTACGAGCAGTACTTC. Translated, it gives CASLPRGVAGRTILYEQYF.

This sequence joins TRBV6-6 and TRBJ1-2; 7 nucleotides agree with TRBD1. This CDR3 has 14 amino acids. Germline V gene sequence: CDR1 MNHNY, CDR2 SVGAGI (reference sequence). The V segment lost 6 bases and the J segment 4 bases; nucleotides outside the gene matches: 8. CDR3 DNA sequence: TGTGCCAGCAGCCCGACGGACAGGATCTATGGCTACACCTTC. Translated, it gives CASSPTDRIYGYTF.

The chain recombines TRBV7-8 with TRBJ2-1, with no clear D. Trimming stripped 2 bases from V and 9 bases from J, with 14 bases between. Germline V gene data show CDR1 as SGHVS and CDR2 as FQNEAQ. The CDR3 is 14 residues long. CDR3 nucleotide sequence: TGTGCCAGCAGCTTAATTAGTGGGATCGTTGAGCAGTTCTTC. This encodes CASSLISGIVEQFF.

The gene calls are TRBV6-5 and TRBJ1-5, with D uncertain. The ends were cut back, 0 bases at V and 8 bases at J, with 14 bases in the middle. The CDR3 is made up of 15 amino acids. CDR1 is MNHEY and CDR2 is SVGAGI in the germline V gene. CDR3 residues: CASSYSPGSAEPQHF. CDR3 nucleotides: TGTGCCAGCAGTTACTCTCCCGGGAGCGCTGAGCCCCAGCATTTT.

This clone appeared a single time. In DNA, the CDR3 is TGTGCCAGCAGTTTGGGGCCACCCCGGGGTCAGCCCCAGCATTTT. Protein sequence: CASSLGPPRGQPQHF. This chain uses TRBV6-5 with TRBJ1-5; weak D call: TRBD1 (5 bases). V lost 4 bases and J 6 bases, leaving 16 bases between the germline ends. Germline CDR1 reads MNHEY; CDR2 reads SVGAGI. The CDR3 has 15 amino acids.

The chain has TRBV2 and TRBJ2-5; TRBD1 matches at 11 bases. Germline CDR1 and CDR2: SNHLY and FYNNEI. Unmatched junction bases numbered 0, after V lost 4 bases and J lost 5 bases. The CDR3 extends over 13 amino acids. Here the CDR3 reads CASSGDRGETQYF. CDR3 in DNA: TGTGCCAGCAGTGGGGACAGGGGGGAGACCCAGTACTTC.

The chain has TRBV7-6 and TRBJ2-5; TRBD2 matches at 15 bases. Germline CDR1 SGHVS, CDR2 FNYEAQ. This CDR3 has 16 amino acids. V lost 4 bases, J lost 6 bases, and 6 bases stayed unmatched. The CDR3 protein is CASSSQGTSGRQTQYF. In DNA form, the CDR3 reads TGTGCCAGCAGCTCCCAGGGGACTAGCGGGAGGCAGACCCAGTACTTC. Variable domain in full (rest from reference TRBV7-6 and TRBJ2-5): GAGVSQSPRYKVTKRGQDVALRCDPISGHVSLYWYRQALGQGPEFLTYFNYEAQQDKSGLPNDRFSAERPEGSISTLTIQRTEQRDSAMYRCASSSQGTSGRQTQYFGPGTRLLVL.

This clone was observed once. The sample contains more than one DNA sequence encoding this CDR3. The rearrangement joins TRBV6-4 to TRBJ2-1; 13 bases align to TRBD2. The CDR3 is 15 residues long. V lost 5 bases to trimming and J lost 3 bases; unmatched junction nucleotides: 1. The germline V gene encodes CDR1 MRHNA and CDR2 SNTAGT. CDR3 protein: CASSRTSGSYNEQFF. The DNA for the CDR3 is TGTGCCAGCAGTCGGACTAGCGGGAGCTACAATGAGCAGTTCTTC.

This chain joins TRBV6-5 and TRBJ1-2; D might be TRBD1 (6 bases). CDR1 is MNHEY, CDR2 SVGAGI, per germline. The CDR3 sequence is 15 residues long. The ends were cut back, 4 bases at V and 6 bases at J, with 18 bases in the middle. The CDR3 spells CASSSPQRTAHGYTF. The CDR3 DNA follows: TGTGCCAGCAGTTCCCCGCAAAGGACAGCCCATGGCTACACCTTC.

The chain has TRBV5-5 and TRBJ1-1; the D gene is possibly TRBD1 (5 bases). V was shortened by 0 bases and J by 10 bases, with 16 bases between the two germline ends. This CDR3 is built from 14 residues. The V gene's germline CDR1 is SGHKS and CDR2 YYEKEE (reference sequence). The CDR3 protein is CASSLVGASVGAFF. In DNA, the CDR3 is TGTGCCAGCAGCTTGGTAGGGGCAAGCGTGGGAGCTTTCTTT.

The V gene is TRBV19, the J gene TRBJ2-3; 8 nucleotides match TRBD2. The CDR3 sequence is 15 residues long. V shed 6 bases, J shed 6 bases, and the junction held 11 bases outside the gene matches. Per the germline V gene, CDR1 is LNHDA and CDR2 is SQIVND (reference sequence). In DNA form, the CDR3 reads TGTGCCAGTAGCCCTCCAAGCGGGAGATTTGATACGCAGTATTTT. Translation: CASSPPSGRFDTQYF.

The J gene is TRBJ2-5, the V gene TRBV5-4; 11 bases match TRBD1. Unmatched junction bases numbered 8, after V lost 5 bases and J lost 5 bases. CDR1 and CDR2 from the germline V gene are SGHNT and YYREEE (reference sequence). CDR3 size: 15 residues. The CDR3 nucleotides read TGTGCCAGCAGTCCCCCGGACAGGGGGCAGGAGACCCAGTACTTC. Protein sequence: CASSPPDRGQETQYF.

The V call is TRBV5-1, the J call TRBJ2-7; D is unresolved. The CDR3 runs to 15 residues. Germline CDR1 SGHRS, CDR2 YFSETQ. V lost 4 bases, J lost 5 bases, and 19 bases lay in between. CDR3 in amino acids: CASSRIQAPKDEQYF. Here the CDR3 DNA reads TGCGCCAGCAGCCGGATCCAAGCGCCCAAGGACGAGCAGTACTTC.

The CDR3 coding sequence is TGTGCCAGTCGCTACCATCCGGGACCAATGGACAATGAGCAGTTCTTC. Encoded protein: CASRYHPGPMDNEQFF. J is TRBJ2-1 and V is TRBV2; D might be TRBD1 or TRBD2, each matching 5 bases. V was trimmed by 9 bases and J by 5 bases, leaving 23 bases between them. The CDR3 spans 16 residues. CDR1 is SNHLY and CDR2 is FYNNEI in the germline V gene.

The chain links TRBV7-3 to TRBJ1-4; D is ambiguous. Germline CDR1 reads SGHTA; CDR2 reads FQGTGA. CDR3 length equals 13 residues. V gave up 5 bases and J gave up 3 bases, with 7 bases separating them. CDR3 DNA sequence: TGTGCCAGCAGCCGGATGCCTAATGAAAAACTGTTTTTT. This codes for CASSRMPNEKLFF.

Regarding this clone: Other DNA sequences of this sample code for an identical CDR3. CDR3 sequence: CASSLGDSQETQYF. The CDR3 DNA sequence: TGCGCCAGCAGCTTGGGGGACAGCCAAGAGACCCAGTACTTC. V usage is TRBV5-1 and J usage is TRBJ2-5; 7 nucleotides align to TRBD1. V gave up 0 bases and J gave up 1 base; unmatched junction bases: 0. CDR3 length equals 14 residues. In germline, CDR1 is SGHRS, CDR2 YFSETQ.

The genes are TRBV25-1 and TRBJ1-1; unclear D gene. The length of the CDR3 is 17 residues. Trimming removed 1 base from V and 0 bases from J, with 15 bases in between. Germline-derived CDR1 and CDR2 are MGHDK and SYGVNS. This CDR3 is CASSEFSRRTMNTEAFF. As DNA, the CDR3 is TGTGCCAGCAGTGAATTTTCCCGACGGACCATGAACACTGAAGCTTTCTTT. Full variable domain (outside the CDR3, taken from reference TRBV25-1 and TRBJ1-1): EADIYQTPRYLVIGTGKKITLECSQTMGHDKMYWYQQDPGMELHLIHYSYGVNSTEKGDLSSESTVSRIRTEHFPLTLESARPSHTSQYLCASSEFSRRTMNTEAFFGQGTRLTVV.

On this clone: In the same sample, other DNA sequences code for this CDR3. The chain carries TRBV6-1 and TRBJ1-1, with D hard to call. The CDR3 has 11 amino acids. The V and J ends lost 7 bases and 0 bases respectively, with 3 bases between them. Germline assignment: CDR1 MNHNS and CDR2 SASEGT. CDR3 sequence: CASTLNTEAFF. CDR3 sequence (DNA): TGTGCCAGCACGCTGAACACTGAAGCTTTCTTT.

J is TRBJ1-1 and V is TRBV25-1, with D possibly TRBD1 on 5 matching bases. V shed 6 bases and J shed 6 bases, with 20 bases lying between them. The CDR3 loop spans 15 amino acids. CDR1 and CDR2 from the germline V gene are MGHDK and SYGVNS. The CDR3 region is CASSSKGGAGPEAFF. In DNA, the CDR3 is TGTGCCAGCAGCTCAAAGGGCGGGGCAGGGCCTGAAGCTTTCTTT.

The V call is TRBV5-1, the J call TRBJ2-1; D is unresolved. Trimming took 2 bases from V and 1 from J, leaving 10 bases between them. The length of the CDR3 is 15 residues. Germline V lookup: CDR1 SGHRS, CDR2 YFSETQ. CDR3 sequence: CASSLNPVSYNEQFF. The CDR3 DNA follows: TGCGCCAGCAGCTTAAACCCTGTATCCTACAATGAGCAGTTCTTC.

Only one count was recorded for this clone. The chain has TRBV5-1 and TRBJ2-3; possible D gene TRBD1, 5 bases. CDR3 length equals 14 residues. CDR1 is SGHRS, CDR2 YFSETQ, per germline. V gave up 0 bases and J gave up 6 bases, with 11 bases separating them. This chain's CDR3 is CASSLVTDEDTQYF. The CDR3, as DNA: TGCGCCAGCAGCTTGGTGACAGACGAGGATACGCAGTATTTT.